This TCR beta chain derives from a study of T cell changes during pregnancy in multiple sclerosis (dated by TCRdb to between 2018 and 2021). For the study in its entirety: The study looked at changes in the T cell repertoire across pregnancy in women with multiple sclerosis.

Concerning this clone: Its binding antigen is unknown. No base quality information exists; no much larger clone differs at one position. This same CDR3 is encoded by further DNA sequences in the sample.

The library was prepared using the immunoSEQ multiplex PCR assay. Held by TCRdb, this immuneACCESS table contains in-frame sequences only and omits some clones. Under half of the omission traces to an unresolved V gene where checked; the cause of the rest is unknown. This sample comprises some 94,000 clones, around 90% of them detected only once. The ten largest make up 1.5% of the sample. The material was peripheral blood, obtained in the first trimester of pregnancy. The receptor was isolated from a female donor with multiple sclerosis, enrolled in a pregnancy study.

The DNA is TGCGCCAGCAGCTTGGGGGGCCAGGGCACCTACGAGCAGTACTTC. It specifies CASSLGGQGTYEQYF. This sequence uses TRBV5-1 and TRBJ2-7, with a weak D call of TRBD1 (5 bases match). The germline V gene supplies CDR1 SGHRS and CDR2 YFSETQ. V is reduced by 0 bases and J by 2 bases, leaving a spacing of 12 bases between them. Inclusive of the bounding cysteine and phenylalanine, the CDR3 is 15 residues long. Left in the record is the CDR3 DNA by itself, 45 bases read in frame from the first base.